Each of the 27 T cell receptor beta chains below was sequenced from the same sample in a study of cytomegalovirus exposure and HLA in healthy donors. PCR amplification relied on 60 Vbeta primers (plus 13 Jbeta primers). Sequencing used immunoSEQ multiplex PCR; TCRdb keeps in-frame clones, though not all of them. The sample includes 200,000 or so clones, roughly 80% of them seen just once. Sequences were obtained from PBMCs. These receptors came from a woman in her forties or fifties in good health and CMV-seropositive.

This clone was seen once. The rearrangement uses TRBV28 and TRBJ2-7; possible D gene TRBD1, 6 bases. CDR3 size: 15 residues. The germline gives CDR1 MDHEN, CDR2 SYDVKM. Trimming pared 5 bases from V and 2 bases from J, leaving 16 bases between. The CDR3 reads CASSIPRDTTYEQYF. The CDR3 DNA sequence: TGTGCCAGCAGTATTCCCCGGGACACAACCTACGAGCAGTACTTC.

This clone was found a few times. The V call is TRBV29-1, the J call TRBJ1-1; TRBD1 aligns across 7 bases. Germline CDR1 and CDR2: SQVTM and ANQGSEA. This CDR3 comprises 16 residues. With 3 bases clipped from V and 6 bases from J, the junction kept 16 bases outside the gene matches. Here the CDR3 DNA reads TGCAGCGTTGAGCATGAGCAGGGGGGAAAAAACGCTGAAGCTTTCTTT. Translated: CSVEHEQGGKNAEAFF.

V gene TRBV19 combines with J gene TRBJ1-2; 9 bases align to TRBD1. The CDR3 extends over 13 amino acids. Per the germline V gene, CDR1 is LNHDA and CDR2 is SQIVND (reference sequence). After removal of 4 bases from V and 5 bases from J, the junction contained 2 bases not matched to a gene. The CDR3 DNA follows: TGTGCCAGTAGTAGGACAGGGGTTTATGGCTACACCTTC. Translation gives CASSRTGVYGYTF.

This sequence joins TRBV7-2 and TRBJ1-2, with D perhaps matching TRBD1 (5 bases). CDR3 length: 12 residues. Germline lookup yields CDR1 SGHTA and CDR2 FQGNSA. V lost 5 bases, J lost 8 bases, and 12 bases lay in between. In DNA form, the CDR3 reads TGTGCCAGCAGCCCTGGGGACTCCGGCTACACCTTC. Translated, it gives CASSPGDSGYTF.

This rearrangement joins TRBV28 to TRBJ2-2, with 10 positions matching TRBD2. The CDR3 contains 15 residues. Germline CDR1 and CDR2: MDHEN and SYDVKM. J was trimmed by 4 bases and V by 4 bases; bases with no gene match: 3. The CDR3 nucleotides are TGTGCCAGCAGTTGGGCTAGCGGGGGCACCGGGGAGCTGTTTTTT. This sequence encodes CASSWASGGTGELFF.

This chain joins TRBV15 and TRBJ2-1; 7 bases fit TRBD1. The germline V gene has CDR1 LNHNV and CDR2 YYDKDF (reference sequence). The CDR3 has 16 residues. After removal of 3 bases from V and 8 bases from J, the junction contained 13 bases not matched to a gene. The CDR3, as DNA: TGTGCCACCAGCAGGGCCCCGGGACAGCATCGGGATGAGCAGTTCTTC. This encodes CATSRAPGQHRDEQFF.

This chain joins TRBV9 and TRBJ2-2, with D possibly TRBD1 on 5 matching bases. Germline V gene data show CDR1 as SGDLS and CDR2 as YYNGEE. The germline V and J ends were trimmed by 0 bases and 4 bases, with 10 bases remaining between them. This CDR3 is 15 amino acids long. Here the CDR3 DNA reads TGTGCCAGCAGCGTAGGGACACACATCACCGGGGAGCTGTTTTTT. It yields the protein CASSVGTHITGELFF.

The V call is TRBV28, the J call TRBJ2-2; TRBD2 is a possible D gene (5 bases). The ends were cut back, 5 bases at V and 5 bases at J, with 18 bases in the middle. CDR1 MDHEN and CDR2 SYDVKM come from the germline V gene. The CDR3 is 16 residues long. CDR3 sequence reads: CASSPEGLGMTGELFF. For the CDR3, the DNA is TGTGCCAGCAGTCCAGAGGGTTTGGGTATGACCGGGGAGCTGTTTTTT.

V and J are TRBV28 and TRBJ1-3; D unresolved. V lost 5 bases, J lost 11 bases, and 10 bases lay in between. The length of the CDR3 is 11 residues. The germline CDR1 and CDR2 sequences are MDHEN and SYDVKM. This chain's CDR3 is CASSIGGPIYF. Here the CDR3 DNA reads TGTGCCAGCAGTATCGGAGGGCCCATATATTTT.

This chain joins TRBV27 and TRBJ2-7; 11 nucleotides line up with TRBD2. In germline, CDR1 is MNHEY, CDR2 SMNVEV (reference sequence). The length of the CDR3 is 16 residues. With V trimmed by 0 bases and J by 2 bases, 3 bases remained unmatched. Here the CDR3 DNA reads TGTGCCAGCAGTTTATCCTCGGGACTAGCGGCCTACGAGCAGTACTTC. Translation gives CASSLSSGLAAYEQYF.

The chain links TRBV11-2 to TRBJ1-6, with 7 bases matching TRBD1. The CDR3 spans 15 residues. The V gene end was trimmed by 5 bases and the J gene end by 7 bases; junction bases not matched to a gene: 8. Germline CDR1 and CDR2: SGHAT and FQNNGV. The CDR3 DNA reads as TGTGCCAGCAGCCCGGGGGACAGAGCAAATTCACCCCTCCACTTT. It yields the protein CASSPGDRANSPLHF.

The chain couples TRBV27 to TRBJ1-2; D is unclear. Deletions cut 5 bases from V and 5 bases from J, with 12 bases between. The CDR3 has 13 amino acids. The germline V gene has CDR1 MNHEY and CDR2 SMNVEV (reference sequence). For the CDR3, the DNA is TGTGCCAGCAGTCCCTCCGGGGTGTATGGCTACACCTTC. Translating gives CASSPSGVYGYTF.

This rearrangement joins TRBV6-5 to TRBJ2-1; 11 nucleotides agree with TRBD2. V gave up 2 bases and J gave up 7 bases; unmatched junction bases: 4. Germline V gene lookup returns CDR1 MNHEY and CDR2 SVGAGI. CDR3 length: 15 amino acids. CDR3 coding DNA: TGTGCCAGCAGTTACCTAGCGGGAGGACAGAATGAGCAGTTCTTC. It translates to CASSYLAGGQNEQFF.

The V and J genes are TRBV7-6 and TRBJ2-5, with 7 positions matching TRBD2. TRBJ2-7 explains the end of the DNA better; the J call may be wrong. This CDR3 region has 16 residues. CDR1 is SGHVS, CDR2 FNYEAQ, per germline. The CDR3 protein is CASSTLRPSGSYEQYF. The CDR3 DNA follows: TGTGCCAGCAGCACACTCCGTCCTAGCGGTTCCTACGAGCAGTACTTC.

There are a few counts of this clone. V usage is TRBV27 and J usage is TRBJ2-7, with TRBD2 matching 13 bases. With 5 bases clipped from V and 0 bases from J, the junction kept 10 bases outside the gene matches. Germline V gene sequence: CDR1 MNHEY, CDR2 SMNVEV (reference sequence). The CDR3 is 18 amino acids. The chain's CDR3 is CASSPSGLAGESSYEQYF. DNA for the CDR3: TGTGCCAGCAGTCCAAGTGGACTAGCGGGGGAAAGCTCCTACGAGCAGTACTTC.

J is TRBJ2-3 and V is TRBV5-1; the D gene is possibly TRBD2 (6 bases). CDR1 is SGHRS and CDR2 is YFSETQ in the germline V gene. This CDR3 region has 16 residues. V was clipped by 3 bases and J by 6 bases, with 20 bases between them. The CDR3 nucleotides are TGCGCCAGCAGCTCGGGACTCCAAAATAACGGGGATACGCAGTATTTT. This translates into CASSSGLQNNGDTQYF.

This clone was detected only once. J is TRBJ1-4 and V is TRBV5-6, with 8 nucleotides matching TRBD1. The CDR3 has 16 residues. J gave up 0 bases and V 1 base, and 2 bases lay outside the gene matches. Germline V gene data show CDR1 as SGHDT and CDR2 as YYEEEE. CDR3 sequence (DNA): TGTGCCAGCAGCTTGCAGGGGGCTGCAACTAATGAAAAACTGTTTTTT. Its protein product is CASSLQGAATNEKLFF.

As for this clone: The junction departs from the called germline gene at one end, perhaps through a read error. The CDR3 reads CSSSLHGQGYEQYF. The CDR3 nucleotides read TGTTCCAGCAGCCTTCACGGACAGGGCTACGAGCAGTACTTC. The chain links TRBV7-9 to TRBJ2-7; TRBD1 agrees at 8 bases. The CDR3 is made up of 14 amino acids. Germline CDR1 is SEHNR and CDR2 is FQNEAQ (reference sequence).

V and J are TRBV19 and TRBJ2-7, with a tentative D call TRBD2 (7 bases). The CDR3 contains 15 residues. Germline V lookup: CDR1 LNHDA, CDR2 SQIVND (reference sequence). V was pared by 4 bases and J by 0 bases, with 13 bases between. CDR3 DNA sequence: TGTGCCAGTAGTACCGGGGGGCCGGGCTCCTACGAGCAGTACTTC. Translated: CASSTGGPGSYEQYF.

The gene calls are TRBV5-4 and TRBJ1-2; a possible D gene is TRBD1 (5 bases). Germline lookup yields CDR1 SGHNT and CDR2 YYREEE (reference sequence). The CDR3 consists of 15 residues. The germline V and J ends were trimmed by 3 bases and 4 bases, with 16 bases remaining between them. CDR3: CASSSEGSRGYGYTF. The CDR3 region has the DNA TGTGCCAGCAGCTCGGAGGGCTCTAGGGGCTATGGCTACACCTTC.

A remark on this clone: Other DNA sequences in the same sample also yield this CDR3. V usage is TRBV18 and J usage is TRBJ1-4; the D is unclear. Trimming cost V 4 bases and J 0 bases, with 6 bases left between them. Per the germline V gene, CDR1 is KGHSH and CDR2 is LQKENI. The CDR3 is 14 amino acids. The CDR3 DNA reads TGTGCCAGCTCACAGGGAGCAACTAATGAAAAACTGTTTTTT. Its translation is CASSQGATNEKLFF.

The V call is TRBV10-2, the J call TRBJ2-1; tentative D call: TRBD1 (5 bases). The CDR3 is 19 amino acids. CDR1 and CDR2 from the germline V gene are WSHSY and SAAADI. V shed 6 bases and J shed 1 base, with 25 bases lying between them. CDR3 DNA: TGCGCCAGCAGCCCTACCGTTAAACAGGCATCTCGATCCTACAATGAGCAGTTCTTC. Translated, it gives CASSPTVKQASRSYNEQFF.

The chain couples TRBV4-1 to TRBJ2-1; TRBD1 aligns across 8 bases. The CDR3 is made up of 17 amino acids. The V gene end was trimmed by 4 bases and the J gene end by 6 bases; junction bases not matched to a gene: 14. Germline V lookup: CDR1 MGHRA, CDR2 YSYEKL. The CDR3 coding sequence is TGCGCCAGCAGCCGAAGGAGGGCGGGACAGGTAATCAATGAGCAGTTCTTC. Translation gives CASSRRRAGQVINEQFF.

This clone appeared a few times. The rearrangement uses TRBV19 and TRBJ2-6, with 7 nucleotides matching TRBD1. The V gene's germline CDR1 is LNHDA and CDR2 SQIVND (reference sequence). The CDR3 sequence is 18 residues long. With 5 bases clipped from V and 0 bases from J, the junction kept 10 bases outside the gene matches. CDR3 in DNA: TGTGCCAGTAGTGGCGGGCCAGGGGGTCGCTCTGGGGCCAACGTCCTGACTTTC. Amino acid sequence: CASSGGPGGRSGANVLTF.

This clone turned up a few times. The chain uses TRBV5-1 and TRBJ1-1; unclear D gene. V gave up 4 bases and J gave up 1 base, with 8 bases separating them. This CDR3 contains 13 residues. Germline CDR1 is SGHRS and CDR2 is YFSETQ. CDR3 DNA: TGCGCCAGCAGCGCCCCCGGGAACACTGAAGCTTTCTTT. Amino acids: CASSAPGNTEAFF.

J is TRBJ1-6 and V is TRBV2; TRBD1 aligns across 8 bases. V shed 4 bases and J 7 bases; nucleotides not matched to a gene: 6. The CDR3 is 15 amino acids. The germline V gene has CDR1 SNHLY and CDR2 FYNNEI. The CDR3, as DNA: TGTGCCAGCAGTGTGGACAGGGTAATGAATTCACCCCTCCACTTT. Translating it yields CASSVDRVMNSPLHF.

The CDR3 region has the DNA TGTGCCAGCAGCCCAGGGTCACTAGCGGGGATCTACGAGCAGTACTTC. Translation gives CASSPGSLAGIYEQYF. The J gene is TRBJ2-7, the V gene TRBV9; 10 bases match TRBD2. The trim removed 4 bases at V and 3 bases at J, leaving 10 bases unmatched. In germline, CDR1 is SGDLS, CDR2 YYNGEE. CDR3 length: 16 amino acids.